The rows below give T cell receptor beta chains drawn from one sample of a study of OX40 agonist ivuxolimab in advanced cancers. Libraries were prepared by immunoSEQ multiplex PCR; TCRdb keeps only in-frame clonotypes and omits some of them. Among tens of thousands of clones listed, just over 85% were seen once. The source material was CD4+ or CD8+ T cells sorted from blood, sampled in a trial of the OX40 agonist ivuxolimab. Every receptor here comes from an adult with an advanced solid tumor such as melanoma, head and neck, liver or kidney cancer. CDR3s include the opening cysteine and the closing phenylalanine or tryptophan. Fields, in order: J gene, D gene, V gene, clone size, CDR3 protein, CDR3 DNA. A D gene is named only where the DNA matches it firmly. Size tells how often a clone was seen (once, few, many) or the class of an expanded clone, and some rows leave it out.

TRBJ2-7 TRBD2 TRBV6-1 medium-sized CASSQLAGVSYEQYF TGTGCCAGCAGCCAACTAGCGGGAGTATCCTACGAGCAGTACTTC
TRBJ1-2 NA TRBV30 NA CAWSAGGSGYTF TGTGCCTGGAGTGCGGGGGGCAGCGGCTACACCTTC
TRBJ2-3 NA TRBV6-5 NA CASSYSIWDTQYF TGTGCCAGCAGTTACTCGATATGGGATACGCAGTATTTT
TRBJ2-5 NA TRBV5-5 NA CASSLARETQYF TGTGCCAGCAGCTTAGCCCGGGAGACCCAGTACTTC
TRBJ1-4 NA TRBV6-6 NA CASSLGEKLFF TGTGCCAGCAGTTTGGGTGAAAAACTGTTTTTT
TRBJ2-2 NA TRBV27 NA CASSYRLVGGELFF TGTGCCAGCAGTTACAGACTAGTTGGCGGGGAGCTGTTTTTT
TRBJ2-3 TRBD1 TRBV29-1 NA CSVETGQGIWQYF TGCAGCGTTGAAACGGGACAGGGGATTTGGCAGTATTTT
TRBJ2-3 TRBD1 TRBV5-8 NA CASSPRDRGRSTDTQYF TGTGCCAGCAGCCCTAGAGACAGGGGTAGGAGCACAGATACGCAGTATTTT
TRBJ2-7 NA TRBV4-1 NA CASSLYDGPYEQYF TGCGCCAGCAGCCTTTATGACGGACCCTACGAGCAGTACTTC
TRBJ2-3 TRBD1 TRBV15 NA CATSTRDRALHTDTQYF TGTGCCACCAGCACCCGGGACAGGGCCCTTCACACAGATACGCAGTATTTT
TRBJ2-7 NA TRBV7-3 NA CASSLNGQESSYEQYF TGTGCCAGCAGCTTAAACGGGCAGGAAAGCTCCTACGAGCAGTACTTC
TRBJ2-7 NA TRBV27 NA CASSLERGEFYEQYF TGTGCCAGCAGTTTAGAGAGGGGGGAGTTCTACGAGCAGTACTTC
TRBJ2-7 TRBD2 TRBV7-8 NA CASSVGPGGEQYF TGTGCCAGCAGCGTGGGCCCCGGGGGGGAGCAGTACTTC
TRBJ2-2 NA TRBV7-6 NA CASSSELVGELFF TGTGCCAGCAGTTCCGAACTGGTCGGGGAGCTGTTTTTT
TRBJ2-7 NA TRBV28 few CASSLGMGTEDPRLSGDEQYF TGTGCCAGCAGTTTAGGGATGGGGACGGAGGACCCGAGGCTATCAGGGGACGAGCAGTACTTC